The clone carrying this T cell receptor beta chain was found a few times. Trimming pared 4 bases from V and 0 bases from J, leaving 4 bases between. This CDR3 is 13 amino acids long. Germline CDR1 reads GTSNPN; CDR2 reads SVGIG (reference sequence). These data belong to a study of OX40 agonist ivuxolimab in advanced cancers. Using immunoSEQ multiplex PCR, the repertoire was profiled, and TCRdb retains in-frame clones only, with some absent. Among 76,000 or so clones listed, roughly 85% were seen once. The sequencing here drew on CD4+ or CD8+ T cells sorted from blood, taken in a trial of the OX40 agonist ivuxolimab. The source of this sequence is an adult with an advanced solid tumor such as melanoma, head and neck, liver or kidney cancer. V is TRBV30 and J is TRBJ1-6; D ambiguous. This chain's CDR3 is CAWTRSYNSPLHF. The CDR3 DNA follows: TGTGCCTGGACCCGCTCCTATAATTCACCCCTCCACTTT.